These T cell receptor beta chains were read from a single sample in a study of CD8 T cells in ankylosing spondylitis. A single record per CDR3 protein comes from TCRdb applying MiXCR to the 5' RACE reads. The sample holds around 5,700 distinct CDR3 sequences, about 2.1% seen once. Material: blood, either unsorted or a sorted T cell fraction (not recorded which). These receptor sequences come from a male donor with ankylosing spondylitis or in good health (not recorded which). CDR3s leave out the opening cysteine and the closing phenylalanine or tryptophan. The D gene is left open where the match is weak.

d_call: .
j_call: TRBJ2-7
v_call: TRBV9
cdr3_aa: ASSVGSSYEQY

d_call: TRBD2
j_call: TRBJ2-7
v_call: TRBV9
cdr3_aa: ASSVGLAGGPGEQY

d_call: .
j_call: TRBJ1-2
v_call: TRBV9
cdr3_aa: ASSGDRRALYGYT

d_call: TRBD1
j_call: TRBJ2-2
v_call: TRBV9
cdr3_aa: ASSVAGQPYTGELF

d_call: .
j_call: TRBJ2-7
v_call: TRBV9
cdr3_aa: ASSVAGGGEYEQY

d_call: .
j_call: TRBJ2-5
v_call: TRBV23-1
cdr3_aa: ASSHPGQGGGGLETQY

d_call: .
j_call: TRBJ2-2
v_call: TRBV9
cdr3_aa: ASTGRNTGELF

d_call: .
j_call: TRBJ2-3
v_call: TRBV9
cdr3_aa: ASSLGHSSTDTQY

d_call: TRBD1
j_call: TRBJ1-3
v_call: TRBV9
cdr3_aa: ASSAGTGPGNTIY

d_call: .
j_call: TRBJ2-1
v_call: TRBV9
cdr3_aa: ASSVAMSASSYNEQF

d_call: TRBD1
j_call: TRBJ2-7
v_call: TRBV9
cdr3_aa: ASSGDRGSYEQY

d_call: .
j_call: TRBJ2-7
v_call: TRBV9
cdr3_aa: ASSLGHTSYEQY

d_call: .
j_call: TRBJ2-1
v_call: TRBV9
cdr3_aa: ASSVATGVTNEQF

d_call: .
j_call: TRBJ2-1
v_call: TRBV9
cdr3_aa: ASTQPSVGEQF

d_call: .
j_call: TRBJ2-1
v_call: TRBV9
cdr3_aa: ASSVGGGPLQFEQF

d_call: TRBD2
j_call: TRBJ2-5
v_call: TRBV9
cdr3_aa: ASTGSGALQETQY

d_call: .
j_call: TRBJ2-6
v_call: TRBV9
cdr3_aa: ASSVVGDAGANVLT

d_call: .
j_call: TRBJ2-2
v_call: TRBV9
cdr3_aa: ASSVDGGELF

d_call: .
j_call: TRBJ2-1
v_call: TRBV9
cdr3_aa: ASTAGGGSNEQF

d_call: .
j_call: TRBJ1-2
v_call: TRBV9
cdr3_aa: ASSVVPDVVKSYGYT

d_call: .
j_call: TRBJ2-3
v_call: TRBV9
cdr3_aa: ASSGGDTQY

d_call: .
j_call: TRBJ2-3
v_call: TRBV9
cdr3_aa: ASSRAPDAQY

d_call: .
j_call: TRBJ2-5
v_call: TRBV9
cdr3_aa: ASSIGGRGAPETQY

d_call: .
j_call: TRBJ2-7
v_call: TRBV9
cdr3_aa: ASSVDGGSSYEQY

d_call: TRBD1
j_call: TRBJ2-7
v_call: TRBV9
cdr3_aa: ASSDGQGYEQY

d_call: .
j_call: TRBJ2-2
v_call: TRBV9
cdr3_aa: ANSGPGHNGELF

d_call: TRBD1
j_call: TRBJ2-7
v_call: TRBV9
cdr3_aa: ASSEGQGSYEQY

d_call: .
j_call: TRBJ2-7
v_call: TRBV9
cdr3_aa: ASSVDGDYEQY

d_call: TRBD2
j_call: TRBJ2-3
v_call: TRBV9
cdr3_aa: ASSRLAGELPTDTQY

d_call: .
j_call: TRBJ2-3
v_call: TRBV9
cdr3_aa: ASSVEGYTQY

d_call: .
j_call: TRBJ2-7
v_call: TRBV9
cdr3_aa: ASSMDDGQSYEQY

d_call: .
j_call: TRBJ2-6
v_call: TRBV9
cdr3_aa: ASSPPSSGANVLT

d_call: TRBD1
j_call: TRBJ2-3
v_call: TRBV9
cdr3_aa: ASSLGGFSDTQY

d_call: .
j_call: TRBJ2-5
v_call: TRBV9
cdr3_aa: ASSVRGGQETQY

d_call: .
j_call: TRBJ1-1
v_call: TRBV9
cdr3_aa: ASSPPSSGLTEAF

d_call: .
j_call: TRBJ2-2
v_call: TRBV9
cdr3_aa: ASSANPRENSGELF

d_call: TRBD2
j_call: TRBJ2-7
v_call: TRBV9
cdr3_aa: ASSPASGGYEQY

d_call: .
j_call: TRBJ2-4
v_call: TRBV9
cdr3_aa: ASSVASGGAKNIQY

d_call: TRBD1
j_call: TRBJ2-3
v_call: TRBV9
cdr3_aa: ASSIRQGETDTQY

d_call: TRBD1
j_call: TRBJ2-7
v_call: TRBV2
cdr3_aa: ASSVSFTGGNGEQY

d_call: .
j_call: TRBJ2-6
v_call: TRBV9
cdr3_aa: ASSVGLVSSGANVLT